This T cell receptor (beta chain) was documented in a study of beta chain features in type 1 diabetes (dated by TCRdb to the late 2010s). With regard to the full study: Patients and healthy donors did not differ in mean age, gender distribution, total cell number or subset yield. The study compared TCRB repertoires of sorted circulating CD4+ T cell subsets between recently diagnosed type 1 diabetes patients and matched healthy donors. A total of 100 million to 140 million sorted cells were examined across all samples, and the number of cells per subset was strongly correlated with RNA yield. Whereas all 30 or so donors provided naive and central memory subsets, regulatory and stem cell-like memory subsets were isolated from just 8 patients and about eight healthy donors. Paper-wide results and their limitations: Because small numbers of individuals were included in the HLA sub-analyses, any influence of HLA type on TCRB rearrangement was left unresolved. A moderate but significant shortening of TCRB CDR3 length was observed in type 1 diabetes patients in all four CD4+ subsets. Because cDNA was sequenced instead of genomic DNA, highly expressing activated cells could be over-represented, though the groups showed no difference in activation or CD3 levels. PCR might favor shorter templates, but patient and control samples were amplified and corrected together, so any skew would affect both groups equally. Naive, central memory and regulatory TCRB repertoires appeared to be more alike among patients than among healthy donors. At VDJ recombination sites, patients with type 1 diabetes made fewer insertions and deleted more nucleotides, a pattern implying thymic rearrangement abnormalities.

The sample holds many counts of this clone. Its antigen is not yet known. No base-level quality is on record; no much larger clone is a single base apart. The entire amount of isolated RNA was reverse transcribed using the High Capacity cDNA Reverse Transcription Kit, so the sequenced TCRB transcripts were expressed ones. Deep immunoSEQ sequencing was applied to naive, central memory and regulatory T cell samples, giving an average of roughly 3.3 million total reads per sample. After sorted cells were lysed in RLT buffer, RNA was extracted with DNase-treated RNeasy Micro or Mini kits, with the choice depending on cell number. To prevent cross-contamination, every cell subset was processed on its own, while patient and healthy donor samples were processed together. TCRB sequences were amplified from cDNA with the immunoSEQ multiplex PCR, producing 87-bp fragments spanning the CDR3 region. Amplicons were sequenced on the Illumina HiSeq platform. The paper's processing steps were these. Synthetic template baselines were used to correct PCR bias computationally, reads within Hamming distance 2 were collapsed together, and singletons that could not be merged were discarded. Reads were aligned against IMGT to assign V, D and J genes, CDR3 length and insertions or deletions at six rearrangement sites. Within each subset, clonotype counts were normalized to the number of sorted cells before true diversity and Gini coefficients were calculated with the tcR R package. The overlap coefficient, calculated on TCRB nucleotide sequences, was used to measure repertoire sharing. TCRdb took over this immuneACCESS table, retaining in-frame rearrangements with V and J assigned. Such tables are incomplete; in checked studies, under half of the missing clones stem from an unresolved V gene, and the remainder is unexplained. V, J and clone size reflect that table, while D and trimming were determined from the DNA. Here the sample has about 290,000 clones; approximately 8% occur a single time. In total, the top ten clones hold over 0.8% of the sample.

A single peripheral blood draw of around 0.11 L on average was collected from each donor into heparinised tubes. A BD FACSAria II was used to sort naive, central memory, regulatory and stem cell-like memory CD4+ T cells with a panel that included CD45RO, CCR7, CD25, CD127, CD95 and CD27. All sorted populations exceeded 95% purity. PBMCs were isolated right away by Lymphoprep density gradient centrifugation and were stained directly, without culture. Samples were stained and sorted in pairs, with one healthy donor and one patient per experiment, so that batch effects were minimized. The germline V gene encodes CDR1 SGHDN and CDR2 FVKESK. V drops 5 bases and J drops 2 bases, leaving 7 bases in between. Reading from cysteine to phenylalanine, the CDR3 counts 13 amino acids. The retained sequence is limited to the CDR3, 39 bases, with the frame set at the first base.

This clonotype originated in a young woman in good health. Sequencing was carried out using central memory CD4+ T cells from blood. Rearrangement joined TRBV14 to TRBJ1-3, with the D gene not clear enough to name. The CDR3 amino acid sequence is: CASSSGTGNTIYF. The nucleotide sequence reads TGTGCCAGCAGCTCCGGGACTGGAAACACCATATATTTT.